This note documents a single T cell receptor (beta chain) sequence. The antigen is undetermined. The data were obtained in a study of beta chain features in type 1 diabetes. The CDR3 is 14 amino acids. The junction had 7 bases not matched to a gene; V was cut back by 7 bases and J by 4 bases. CDR1 and CDR2 (germline): MDHEN, SYDVKM. The authors reverse transcribed all of the isolated RNA, so sequencing captured expressed TCRB transcripts. Profiling relied on immunoSEQ multiplex PCR, and the TCRdb table lists in-frame clones only, not all of them. The repertoire has 350,000 to 450,000 clones, roughly 13% of them found once; the top ten carry around 0.01%. Study results and caveats: Overrepresentation of cells with high TCR expression could result from cDNA sequencing. In all four CD4+ subsets, TCRB CDR3 length was significantly, moderately reduced in type 1 diabetes. Although PCR might favor shorter templates, it would do so equally in patients and controls.

V usage is TRBV28 and J usage is TRBJ2-3; 8 positions match TRBD1. The sequence came from a woman younger than 30 with type 1 diabetes. Sequencing was carried out using naive CD4+ T cells from blood. The DNA of the CDR3 is TGTGCCAGCATCAGGACAGGGAACGCAGATACGCAGTATTTT. This translates into CASIRTGNADTQYF.